These T cell receptor beta chains were read from a single sample in a study. Via MiXCR, TCRdb re-called the 5' RACE reads, giving one row per CDR3 protein. The repertoire holds 9,000 or so distinct CDR3 sequences, with around a third as singletons. Specimen: Tregs sorted from blood. The receptor source for this set is a female donor with breast cancer. CDR3s include the opening cysteine and the closing phenylalanine or tryptophan. D genes are given only for firm matches. Where a row states a size, it is once, few, many or the class of an expanded clone; other rows omit it.

v_gene	d_gene	abundance	j_gene	CDR3aa	CDR3nt
TRBV18	TRBD1	few	TRBJ2-1	CASSRAGTGGYNEQFF	TGTGCCAGCTCACGGGCCGGGACAGGGGGCTACAATGAGCAGTTCTTC
TRBV27	TRBD1	few	TRBJ2-1	CASSSLQGLLGNEQFF	TGTGCCAGCAGTTCACTACAGGGGCTATTAGGTAATGAGCAGTTCTTC
TRBV20-1	.	medium-sized	TRBJ1-1	CSAPLPLALGAEAFF	TGCAGTGCCCCTCTCCCCCTTGCCCTTGGGGCTGAAGCTTTCTTT
TRBV6-2/TRBV6-3	TRBD1	few	TRBJ1-5	CASSYSQGAVQPQHF	TGTGCCAGCAGTTACAGTCAGGGGGCGGTTCAGCCCCAGCATTTT
TRBV30	.	.	TRBJ2-3	CAWEIGGPSTDTQYF	TGTGCCTGGGAGATCGGAGGGCCGAGCACAGATACGCAGTATTTT
TRBV7-2	.	.	TRBJ2-2	CASSLKQGGTGELFF	TGTGCCAGCAGCTTAAAACAGGGTGGGACCGGGGAGCTGTTTTTT
TRBV7-8	TRBD2	medium-sized	TRBJ2-5	CASSSGTSWETQYF	TGTGCCAGCAGCTCGGGGACTAGTTGGGAGACCCAGTACTTC
TRBV19	.	.	TRBJ2-7	CASSIDRSYEQYF	TGTGCCAGTAGTATCGACAGATCCTACGAGCAGTACTTC
TRBV11-3	.	.	TRBJ2-5	CASSQGGLGTQYF	TGTGCCAGCAGCCAAGGGGGGCTTGGGACCCAGTACTTC
TRBV25-1	TRBD1	.	TRBJ2-3	CASSESRQGIHTKYF	TGTGCCAGCAGTGAATCCCGACAGGGTATACATACGAAGTATTTT
TRBV20-1	.	.	TRBJ2-1	CSARYDRNTEQFF	TGCAGTGCTAGGTATGACAGGAACACTGAGCAGTTCTTC
TRBV11-2	.	.	TRBJ2-3	CASSLGLQGWVTDTQYF	TGTGCCAGCAGCTTAGGGCTCCAGGGGTGGGTCACAGATACGCAGTATTTT
TRBV10-3	.	medium-sized	TRBJ1-2	CAISRLKGHPGNYGYTF	TGTGCCATCAGCCGCCTGAAAGGACACCCGGGGAACTATGGCTACACCTTC
TRBV20-1	TRBD2	.	TRBJ2-5	CSAKRGVRTQYF	TGCAGTGCTAAGCGGGGGGTGCGGACCCAGTACTTC
TRBV12-3/TRBV12-4	.	few	TRBJ2-1	CASEGHFYNEQFF	TGTGCCAGCGAAGGACATTTCTACAATGAGCAGTTCTTC
TRBV5-4	.	.	TRBJ2-7	CASSAGQPTYEQYF	TGTGCCAGCAGCGCTGGACAGCCTACCTACGAGCAGTACTTC
TRBV20-1	TRBD2	.	TRBJ2-5	CSAPGGLASETQYF	TGCAGTGCGCCCGGTGGACTAGCCTCGGAGACCCAGTACTTC
TRBV5-1	TRBD1	medium-sized	TRBJ2-7	CASSSRQGAYEQYF	TGCGCCAGCAGCTCCCGACAGGGGGCCTACGAGCAGTACTTC
TRBV20-1	.	few	TRBJ2-3	CSARDRGLGNTQYF	TGCAGTGCTAGAGATCGGGGATTGGGGAATACGCAGTATTTT
TRBV30	.	.	TRBJ2-2	CAWKKGPNTGELFF	TGTGCCTGGAAAAAGGGACCTAACACCGGGGAGCTGTTTTTT
TRBV28	.	.	TRBJ2-1	CASIDPRYNEQFF	TGTGCCAGCATTGACCCAAGATACAATGAGCAGTTCTTC
TRBV30	.	.	TRBJ1-5	CAWSSDENQPQHF	TGTGCCTGGAGTTCCGACGAAAATCAGCCCCAGCATTTT
TRBV5-4	.	.	TRBJ2-1	CASSPVSEAYNEQFF	TGTGCCAGCAGCCCCGTCAGCGAAGCCTACAATGAGCAGTTCTTC
TRBV12-3/TRBV12-4	.	.	TRBJ2-5	CASSFRGGETQYF	TGTGCCAGCAGTTTCCGGGGAGGAGAGACCCAGTACTTC
TRBV7-2	.	.	TRBJ2-7	CASSLMSGPYEQYF	TGTGCCAGCAGTCTCATGAGCGGTCCCTACGAGCAGTACTTC
TRBV19	.	few	TRBJ2-5	CASSIKETQYF	TGTGCCAGTAGTATTAAAGAGACCCAGTACTTC
TRBV7-9	.	.	TRBJ1-6	CASSLAGTSNSPLHF	TGTGCCAGCAGCTTAGCAGGGACTTCGAATTCACCCCTCCACTTT
TRBV25-1	.	few	TRBJ1-5	CASSAGSQPQHF	TGTGCCAGCAGTGCGGGGTCCCAGCCCCAGCATTTT
TRBV6-1	.	once	TRBJ2-2	CASKYTGLTGELLF	TGTGCCAGCAAATACACAGGGCTCACCGGGGAGCTGCTTTTT
TRBV5-1	.	.	TRBJ2-1	CASSSRTNNYNEQFF	TGCGCCAGCAGCTCGCGGACGAACAACTACAATGAGCAGTTCTTC
TRBV6-2/TRBV6-3	.	medium-sized	TRBJ1-1	CATKAPGAWTEAFF	TGTGCCACCAAGGCCCCCGGGGCCTGGACTGAAGCTTTCTTT
TRBV20-1	.	.	TRBJ1-6	CSARLGAPLHF	TGCAGTGCTAGGCTGGGGGCACCCCTCCACTTT
TRBV5-1	.	.	TRBJ2-5	CASSPGLADITQYF	TGCGCCAGCAGCCCCGGGCTAGCAGATATAACCCAGTACTTC
TRBV29-1	.	medium-sized	TRBJ1-2	CSVVAGRGYTF	TGCAGCGTTGTGGCTGGCCGGGGCTACACCTTC
TRBV4-2	.	once	TRBJ1-1	CASSGAGVGNTEAFF	TGTGCCAGCAGCGGAGCCGGGGTCGGGAACACTGAAGCATTCTTT
TRBV7-2	TRBD2	.	TRBJ2-2	CASSLGLAGGAGELFF	TGTGCCAGCAGCTTAGGTTTAGCGGGAGGGGCCGGGGAGCTGTTTTTT
TRBV20-1	TRBD1	.	TRBJ2-2	CSARTGLWTGELFF	TGCAGTGCCCGGACAGGGTTATGGACCGGGGAGCTGTTTTTT
TRBV5-6	TRBD2	.	TRBJ2-1	CASSPGLADSHNEQFF	TGTGCCAGCAGCCCAGGACTAGCAGACTCCCACAATGAGCAGTTCTTC
TRBV4-3	TRBD1	few	TRBJ1-2	CASSRVQGEYGYTF	TGCGCCAGCAGCCGAGTACAGGGGGAGTATGGCTACACCTTC
TRBV20-1	.	.	TRBJ2-3	CSASDGGQKLLTDTQYF	TGCAGTGCTAGTGATGGGGGACAAAAACTCCTCACAGATACGCAGTATTTT
TRBV10-3	TRBD2	.	TRBJ2-5	CAIKPTSGDQETQYF	TGTGCCATCAAGCCGACTAGCGGGGACCAAGAGACCCAGTACTTC
TRBV5-4	TRBD1	.	TRBJ2-1	CASSGGAYSEQFF	TGTGCCAGCTCAGGGGGAGCCTACAGTGAGCAGTTCTTC
TRBV4-3	.	medium-sized	TRBJ1-5	CASSQVLGGNQPQHF	TGCGCCAGCAGCCAAGTATTAGGGGGCAATCAGCCCCAGCATTTT
TRBV5-1	TRBD1	medium-sized	TRBJ2-7	CASSPGTAFEQYF	TGCGCCAGCAGCCCCGGGACAGCCTTCGAGCAGTACTTC
TRBV10-3	.	once	TRBJ2-5	CAIKREETQYF	TGTGCCATCAAACGAGAAGAGACCCAGTACTTC
TRBV20-1	.	few	TRBJ2-5	CSASWGSHQETQYF	TGCAGTGCTAGCTGGGGGTCCCACCAAGAGACCCAGTACTTC
TRBV6-2/TRBV6-3	.	.	TRBJ1-4	CASSEPPVGKLFF	TGTGCCAGCAGTGAACCACCTGTCGGAAAACTGTTTTTT
TRBV7-2	.	.	TRBJ1-1	CASIGGVDLNTEAFF	TGTGCCAGCATTGGAGGTGTCGATCTCAACACTGAAGCTTTCTTT
TRBV6-5	.	.	TRBJ2-7	CASRLRSGEQYF	TGTGCCAGCAGGTTACGGTCCGGCGAGCAGTACTTC
TRBV5-1	TRBD2	.	TRBJ2-5	CASRTSGRREETQYF	TGCGCCAGCAGGACTAGCGGGAGAAGGGAGGAGACCCAGTACTTC
TRBV20-1	.	.	TRBJ1-5	CSARERGSNQPQHF	TGCAGTGCTAGAGAGAGGGGGAGCAATCAGCCCCAGCATTTT
TRBV30	.	.	TRBJ2-7	CAWSVGPALHEQYF	TGTGCCTGGAGTGTGGGACCAGCGTTGCACGAGCAGTACTTC